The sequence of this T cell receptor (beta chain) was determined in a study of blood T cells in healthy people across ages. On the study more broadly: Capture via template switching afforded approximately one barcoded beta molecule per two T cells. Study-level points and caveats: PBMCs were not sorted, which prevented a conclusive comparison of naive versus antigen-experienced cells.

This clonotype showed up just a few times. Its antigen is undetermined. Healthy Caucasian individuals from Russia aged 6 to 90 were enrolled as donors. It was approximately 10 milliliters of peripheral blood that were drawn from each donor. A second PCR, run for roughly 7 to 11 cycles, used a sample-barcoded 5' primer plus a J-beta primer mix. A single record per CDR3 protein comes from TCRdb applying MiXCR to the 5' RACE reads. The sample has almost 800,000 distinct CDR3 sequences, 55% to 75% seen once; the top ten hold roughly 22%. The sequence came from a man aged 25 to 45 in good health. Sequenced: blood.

The CDR3: CASSLHGLAETQYF. The CDR3 DNA reads TGTGCCAGCAGTCTCCACGGGCTCGCTGAGACCCAGTACTTC. This chain links TRBV6-2 or TRBV6-3 with TRBJ2-5; D is ambiguous. The CDR3 runs to 14 residues. V was pared by 5 bases and J by 5 bases, with 15 bases between. The germline CDR1 and CDR2 sequences are MNHEY and SVGEGT.